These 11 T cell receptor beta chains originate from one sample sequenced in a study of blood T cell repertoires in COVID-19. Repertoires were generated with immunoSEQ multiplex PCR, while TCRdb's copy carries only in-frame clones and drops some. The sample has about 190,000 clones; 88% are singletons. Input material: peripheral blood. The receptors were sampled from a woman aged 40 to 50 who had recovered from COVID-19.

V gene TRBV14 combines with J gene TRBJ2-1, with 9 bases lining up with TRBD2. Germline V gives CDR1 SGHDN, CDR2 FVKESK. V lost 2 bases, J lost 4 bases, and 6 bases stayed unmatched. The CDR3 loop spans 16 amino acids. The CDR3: CASSQWVTSGYNEQFF. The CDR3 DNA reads TGTGCCAGCAGCCAATGGGTGACTAGCGGTTACAATGAGCAGTTCTTC.

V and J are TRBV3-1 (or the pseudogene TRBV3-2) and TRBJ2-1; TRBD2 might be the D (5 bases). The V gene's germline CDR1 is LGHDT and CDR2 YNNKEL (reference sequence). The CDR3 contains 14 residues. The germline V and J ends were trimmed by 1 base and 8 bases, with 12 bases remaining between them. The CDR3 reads CASSQGRRGHEQFF. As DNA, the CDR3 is TGTGCCAGCAGCCAAGGTCGGAGAGGGCATGAGCAGTTCTTC.

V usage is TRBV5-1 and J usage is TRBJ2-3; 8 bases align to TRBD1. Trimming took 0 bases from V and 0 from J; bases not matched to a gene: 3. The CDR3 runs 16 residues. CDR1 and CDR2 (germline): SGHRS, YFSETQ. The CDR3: CASSLAGQGSTDTQYF. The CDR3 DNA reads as TGCGCCAGCAGCTTGGCCGGACAGGGTAGCACAGATACGCAGTATTTT.

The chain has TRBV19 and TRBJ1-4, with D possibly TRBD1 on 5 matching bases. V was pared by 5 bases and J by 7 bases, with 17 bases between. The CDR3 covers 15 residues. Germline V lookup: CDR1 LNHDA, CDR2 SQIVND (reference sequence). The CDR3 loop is CASSSQGIVGEKLFF. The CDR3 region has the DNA TGTGCCAGTAGTTCGCAGGGAATCGTGGGTGAAAAACTGTTTTTT.

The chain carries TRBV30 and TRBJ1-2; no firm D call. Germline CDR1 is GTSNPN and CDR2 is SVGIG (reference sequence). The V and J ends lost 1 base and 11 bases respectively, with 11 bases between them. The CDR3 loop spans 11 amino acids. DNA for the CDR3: TGTGCCTGGAGTGGCACGGGAGGTTACACCTTC. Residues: CAWSGTGGYTF.

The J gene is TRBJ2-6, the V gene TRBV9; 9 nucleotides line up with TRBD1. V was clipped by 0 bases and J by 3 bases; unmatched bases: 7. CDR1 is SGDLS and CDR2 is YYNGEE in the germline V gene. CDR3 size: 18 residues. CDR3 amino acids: CASSVEGQGSGGANVLTF. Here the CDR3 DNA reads TGTGCCAGCAGCGTAGAGGGACAGGGATCAGGTGGGGCCAACGTCCTGACTTTC.

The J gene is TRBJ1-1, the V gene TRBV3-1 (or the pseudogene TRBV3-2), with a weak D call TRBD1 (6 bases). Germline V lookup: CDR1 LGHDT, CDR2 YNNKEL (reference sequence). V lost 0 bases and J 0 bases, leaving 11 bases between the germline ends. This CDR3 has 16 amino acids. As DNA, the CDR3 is TGTGCCAGCAGCCAAGATCAGGGGCCGGTGAACACTGAAGCTTTCTTT. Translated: CASSQDQGPVNTEAFF.

The CDR3 loop is CASSHRGKSSGNTIYF. CDR3 in DNA: TGTGCCAGCAGTCATAGGGGCAAAAGCTCTGGAAACACCATATATTTT. J is TRBJ1-3 and V is TRBV7-9; possible D gene TRBD1, 5 bases. Germline V gives CDR1 SEHNR, CDR2 FQNEAQ (reference sequence). Trimming stripped 6 bases from V and 0 bases from J, with 15 bases between. CDR3 length: 16 amino acids.

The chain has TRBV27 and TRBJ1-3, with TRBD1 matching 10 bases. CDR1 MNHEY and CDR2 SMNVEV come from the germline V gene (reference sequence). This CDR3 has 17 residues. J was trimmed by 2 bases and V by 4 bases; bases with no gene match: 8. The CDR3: CASSSLTGGSAGNTIYF. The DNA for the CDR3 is TGTGCCAGCAGTTCCTTGACAGGGGGCTCGGCTGGAAACACCATATATTTT.

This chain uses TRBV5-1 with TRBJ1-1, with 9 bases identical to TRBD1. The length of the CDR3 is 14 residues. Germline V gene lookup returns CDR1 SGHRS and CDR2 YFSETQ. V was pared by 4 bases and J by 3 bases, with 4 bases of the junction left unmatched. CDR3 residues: CASSPGQGHTEAFF. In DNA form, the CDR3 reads TGCGCCAGCAGCCCGGGACAGGGCCACACTGAAGCTTTCTTT. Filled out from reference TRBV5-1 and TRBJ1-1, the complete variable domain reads KAGVTQTPRYLIKTRGQQVTLSCSPISGHRSVSWYQQTPGQGLQFLFEYFSETQRNKGNFPGRFSGRQFSNSRSEMNVSTLELGDSALYLCASSPGQGHTEAFFGQGTRLTVV.

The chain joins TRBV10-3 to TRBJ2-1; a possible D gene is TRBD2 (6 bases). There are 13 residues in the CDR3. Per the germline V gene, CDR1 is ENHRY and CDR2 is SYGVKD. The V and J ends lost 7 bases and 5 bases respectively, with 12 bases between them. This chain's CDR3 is CAITASANNEQFF. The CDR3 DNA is TGTGCCATCACGGCTAGCGCCAACAATGAGCAGTTCTTC.